One TCR beta chain is described in this entry. The data were obtained in a study of T cell changes during pregnancy in multiple sclerosis. Measured with immunoSEQ multiplex PCR; TCRdb has only the in-frame clones, and not every one. The table has roughly 50,000 clones, approximately 94% seen once. The receptor was isolated from a female donor with multiple sclerosis, enrolled in a pregnancy study. The input for sequencing was CD8+ T cells from peripheral blood mononuclear cells, taken in the third trimester of pregnancy.

CDR3 protein: CASGAGDQNEQFF. The DNA for the CDR3 is TGTGCCAGCGGGGCAGGGGATCAGAATGAGCAGTTCTTC. The V gene is TRBV6-4, the J gene TRBJ2-1; maybe TRBD1 (6 bases). V shed 8 bases and J shed 7 bases, with 15 bases lying between them. The V gene's germline CDR1 is MRHNA and CDR2 SNTAGT. The CDR3 runs to 13 residues.